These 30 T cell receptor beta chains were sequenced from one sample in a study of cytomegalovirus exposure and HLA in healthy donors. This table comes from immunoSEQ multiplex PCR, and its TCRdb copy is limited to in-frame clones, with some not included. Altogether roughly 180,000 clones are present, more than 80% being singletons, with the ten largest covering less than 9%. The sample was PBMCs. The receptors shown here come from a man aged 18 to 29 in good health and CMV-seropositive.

CDR3 residues: CASRLRRGEQETQYF. The CDR3 nucleotides are TGTGCAAGTCGCTTACGGCGGGGCGAACAAGAGACCCAGTACTTC. The V call is TRBV12-2, the J call TRBJ2-5; the DNA was not compared with TRBD2, the D call given in the table. TRBV12-2 is a pseudogene locus. The CDR3 spans 15 residues.

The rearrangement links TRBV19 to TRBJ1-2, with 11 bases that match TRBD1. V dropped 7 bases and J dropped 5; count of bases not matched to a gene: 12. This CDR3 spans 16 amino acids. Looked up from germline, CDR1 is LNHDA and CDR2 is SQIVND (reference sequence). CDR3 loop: CASTNPRTGGRYGYTF. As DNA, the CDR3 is TGTGCCAGTACCAATCCTCGGACAGGGGGCAGATATGGCTACACCTTC. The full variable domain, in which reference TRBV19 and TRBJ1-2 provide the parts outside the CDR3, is DGGITQSPKYLFRKEGQNVTLSCEQNLNHDAMYWYRQDPGQGLRLIYYSQIVNDFQKGDIAEGYSVSREKKESFPLTVTSAQKNPTAFYLCASTNPRTGGRYGYTFGSGTRLTVV.

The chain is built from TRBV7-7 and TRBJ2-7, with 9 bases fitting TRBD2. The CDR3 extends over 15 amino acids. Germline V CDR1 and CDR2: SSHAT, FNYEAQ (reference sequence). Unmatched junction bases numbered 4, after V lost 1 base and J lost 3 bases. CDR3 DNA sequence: TGTGCCAGCAGCTTAGGTAGCGGGAGCGGCTACGAGCAGTACTTC. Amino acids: CASSLGSGSGYEQYF.

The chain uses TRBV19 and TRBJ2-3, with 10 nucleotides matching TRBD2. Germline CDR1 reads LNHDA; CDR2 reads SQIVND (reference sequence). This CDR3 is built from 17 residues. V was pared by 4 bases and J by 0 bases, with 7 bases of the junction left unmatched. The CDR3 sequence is CASSKELAGPSTDTQYF. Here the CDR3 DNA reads TGTGCCAGTAGTAAGGAACTAGCGGGACCTAGCACAGATACGCAGTATTTT.

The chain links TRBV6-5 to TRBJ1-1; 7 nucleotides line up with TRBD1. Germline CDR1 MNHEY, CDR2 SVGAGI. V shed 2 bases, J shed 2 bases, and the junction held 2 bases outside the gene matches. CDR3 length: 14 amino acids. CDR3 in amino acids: CASSYRGGNTEAFF. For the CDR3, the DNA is TGTGCCAGCAGTTACCGAGGGGGCAACACTGAAGCTTTCTTT.

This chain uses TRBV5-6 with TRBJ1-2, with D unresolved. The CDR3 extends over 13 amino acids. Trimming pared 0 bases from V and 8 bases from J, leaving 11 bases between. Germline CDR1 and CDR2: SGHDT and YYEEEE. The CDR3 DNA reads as TGTGCCAGCAGCTTGGACGGGTTCGGAGGCTACACCTTC. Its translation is CASSLDGFGGYTF.

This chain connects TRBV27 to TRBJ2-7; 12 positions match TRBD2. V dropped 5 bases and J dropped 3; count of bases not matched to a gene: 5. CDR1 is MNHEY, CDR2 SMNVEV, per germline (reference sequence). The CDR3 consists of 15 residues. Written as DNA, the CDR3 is TGTGCCAGCAGTCCCGAACTAGCGGGAGGCTACGAGCAGTACTTC. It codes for CASSPELAGGYEQYF.

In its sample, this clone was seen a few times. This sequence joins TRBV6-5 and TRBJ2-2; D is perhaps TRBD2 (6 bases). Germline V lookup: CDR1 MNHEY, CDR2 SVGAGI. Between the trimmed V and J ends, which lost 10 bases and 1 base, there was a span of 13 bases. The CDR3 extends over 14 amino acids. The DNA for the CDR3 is TGTGCCACCGGGGGAGAAGAGAACACCGGGGAGCTGTTTTTT. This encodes CATGGEENTGELFF.

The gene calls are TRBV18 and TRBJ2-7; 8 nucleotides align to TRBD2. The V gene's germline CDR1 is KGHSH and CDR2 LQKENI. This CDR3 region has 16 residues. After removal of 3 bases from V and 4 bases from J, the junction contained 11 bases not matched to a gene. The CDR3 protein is CASSPKPGLVAYEQYF. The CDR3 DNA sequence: TGTGCCAGCTCACCGAAACCGGGACTAGTGGCGTACGAGCAGTACTTC.

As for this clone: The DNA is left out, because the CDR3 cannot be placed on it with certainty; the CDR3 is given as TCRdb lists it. The CDR3 reads CASSFGPGGQYGYTF. The rearrangement joins TRBV28 to TRBJ1-2; the table names TRBD1, a call not compared with the DNA. The CDR3 is 15 residues long, ends included. Germline values: CDR1 MDHEN, CDR2 SYDVKM.

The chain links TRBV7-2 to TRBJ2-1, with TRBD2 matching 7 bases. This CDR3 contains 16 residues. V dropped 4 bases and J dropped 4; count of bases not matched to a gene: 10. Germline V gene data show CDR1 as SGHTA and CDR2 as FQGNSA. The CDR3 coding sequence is TGTGCCAGCAGCTCCAGGGCGGGAGCGATGTACAATGAGCAGTTCTTC. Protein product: CASSSRAGAMYNEQFF.

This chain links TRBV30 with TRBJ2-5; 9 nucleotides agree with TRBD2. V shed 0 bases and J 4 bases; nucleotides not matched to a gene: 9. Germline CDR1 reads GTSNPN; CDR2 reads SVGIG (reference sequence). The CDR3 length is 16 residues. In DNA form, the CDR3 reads TGTGCCTGGAGTGTAGGGGCGGGAGGGCCCTCAGAGACCCAGTACTTC. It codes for CAWSVGAGGPSETQYF. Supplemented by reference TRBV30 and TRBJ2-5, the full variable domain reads SQTIHQWPATLVQPVGSPLSLECTVEGTSNPNLYWYRQAAGRGLQLLFYSVGIGQISSEVPQNLSASRPQDRQFILSSKKLLLSDSGFYLCAWSVGAGGPSETQYFGPGTRLLVL.

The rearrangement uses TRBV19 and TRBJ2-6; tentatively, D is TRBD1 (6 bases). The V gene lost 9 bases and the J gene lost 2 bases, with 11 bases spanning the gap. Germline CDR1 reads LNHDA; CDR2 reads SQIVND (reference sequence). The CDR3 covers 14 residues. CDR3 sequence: CASRDKAGANVLTF. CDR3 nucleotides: TGTGCCAGCAGGGACAAGGCTGGGGCCAACGTCCTGACTTTC.

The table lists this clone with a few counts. This chain's CDR3 is CAWSVEQGRGYTF. CDR3 nucleotides: TGTGCCTGGAGTGTCGAACAGGGGAGAGGCTACACCTTC. The V and J genes are TRBV30 and TRBJ1-2, with 7 bases aligning to TRBD1. The CDR3 covers 13 residues. Germline V lookup: CDR1 GTSNPN, CDR2 SVGIG (reference sequence). V shed 0 bases, J shed 8 bases, and the junction held 6 bases outside the gene matches.

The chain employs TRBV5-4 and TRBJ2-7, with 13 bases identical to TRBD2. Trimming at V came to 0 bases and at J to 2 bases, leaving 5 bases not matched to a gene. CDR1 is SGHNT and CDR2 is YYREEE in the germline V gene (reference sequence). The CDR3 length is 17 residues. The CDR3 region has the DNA TGTGCCAGCAGCTTGGGAACTAGCGGGGGGGAACCCTACGAGCAGTACTTC. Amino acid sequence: CASSLGTSGGEPYEQYF.

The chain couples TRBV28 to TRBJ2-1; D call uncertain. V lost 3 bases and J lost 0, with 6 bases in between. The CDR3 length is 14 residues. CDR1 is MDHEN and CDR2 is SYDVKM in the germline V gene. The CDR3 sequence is CASSFISSYNEQFF. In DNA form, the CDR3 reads TGTGCCAGCAGTTTTATTAGCTCCTACAATGAGCAGTTCTTC.

The CDR3 region is CASSLSAAGGSYGYTF. The CDR3 DNA reads as TGTGCCAGCAGCTTGTCTGCCGCGGGGGGTTCCTATGGCTACACCTTC. V gene TRBV5-4 combines with J gene TRBJ1-2, with D possibly TRBD1 on 5 matching bases. V gave up 1 base and J gave up 4 bases, with 17 bases separating them. The CDR3 sequence is 16 residues long. Germline V gene data show CDR1 as SGHNT and CDR2 as YYREEE (reference sequence).

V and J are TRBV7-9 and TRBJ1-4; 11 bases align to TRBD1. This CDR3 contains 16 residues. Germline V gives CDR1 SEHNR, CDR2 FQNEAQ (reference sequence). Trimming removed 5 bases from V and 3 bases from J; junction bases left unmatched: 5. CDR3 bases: TGTGCCAGCAGCCTCCTGGGACAGGGGGCTAATGAAAAACTGTTTTTT. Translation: CASSLLGQGANEKLFF.

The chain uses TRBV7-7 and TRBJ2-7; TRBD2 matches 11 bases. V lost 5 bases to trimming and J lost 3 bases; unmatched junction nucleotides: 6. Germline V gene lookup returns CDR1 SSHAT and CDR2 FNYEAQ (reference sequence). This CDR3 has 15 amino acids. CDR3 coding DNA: TGTGCCAGCAGCAAATTAGCGGGAGGGGACTACGAGCAGTACTTC. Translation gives CASSKLAGGDYEQYF.

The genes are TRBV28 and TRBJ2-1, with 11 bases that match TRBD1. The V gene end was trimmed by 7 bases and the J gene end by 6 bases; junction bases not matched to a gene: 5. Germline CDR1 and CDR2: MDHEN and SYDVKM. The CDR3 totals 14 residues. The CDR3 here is CASIRTGGVNEQFF. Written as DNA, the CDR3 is TGTGCCAGCATTAGGACAGGGGGCGTCAATGAGCAGTTCTTC. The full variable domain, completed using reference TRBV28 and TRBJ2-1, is DVKVTQSSRYLVKRTGEKVFLECVQDMDHENMFWYRQDPGLGLRLIYFSYDVKMKEKGDIPEGYSVSREKKERFSLILESASTNQTSMYLCASIRTGGVNEQFFGPGTRLTVL.

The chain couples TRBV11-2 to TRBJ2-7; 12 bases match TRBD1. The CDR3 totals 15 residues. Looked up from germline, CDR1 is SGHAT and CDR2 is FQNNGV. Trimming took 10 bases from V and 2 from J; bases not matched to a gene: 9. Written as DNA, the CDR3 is TGTGCCACCAAGGACCGGGACAGGGGGCCCTACGAGCAGTACTTC. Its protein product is CATKDRDRGPYEQYF.

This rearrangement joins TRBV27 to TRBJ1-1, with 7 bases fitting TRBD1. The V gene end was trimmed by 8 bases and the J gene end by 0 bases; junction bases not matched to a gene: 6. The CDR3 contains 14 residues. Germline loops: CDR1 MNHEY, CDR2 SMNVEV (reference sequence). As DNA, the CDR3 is TGTGCCAGCTTAGGGACAGCATTGAACACTGAAGCTTTCTTT. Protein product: CASLGTALNTEAFF.

CDR3 protein: CASSLGGPEHIQYF. The CDR3, as DNA: TGTGCCAGCAGCTTAGGCGGGCCGGAACACATTCAGTACTTC. The gene calls are TRBV7-8 and TRBJ2-4; D perhaps matches TRBD2 (5 bases). Trimming removed 1 base at V and 8 bases at J, with 12 bases between. This CDR3 has 14 amino acids. Per germline, CDR1 SGHVS and CDR2 FQNEAQ.

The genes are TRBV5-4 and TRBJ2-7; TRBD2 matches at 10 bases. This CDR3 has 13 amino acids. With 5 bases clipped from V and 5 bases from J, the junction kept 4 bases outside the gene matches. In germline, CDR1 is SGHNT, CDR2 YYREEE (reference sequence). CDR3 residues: CASSSLAGDEQYF. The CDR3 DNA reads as TGTGCCAGCAGTAGTCTAGCGGGAGACGAGCAGTACTTC.

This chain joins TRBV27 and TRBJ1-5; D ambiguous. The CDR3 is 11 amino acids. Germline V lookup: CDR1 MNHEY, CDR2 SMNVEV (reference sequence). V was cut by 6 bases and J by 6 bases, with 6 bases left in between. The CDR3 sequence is CASSPSQPQHF. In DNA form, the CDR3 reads TGTGCCAGCAGCCCTAGTCAGCCCCAGCATTTT.

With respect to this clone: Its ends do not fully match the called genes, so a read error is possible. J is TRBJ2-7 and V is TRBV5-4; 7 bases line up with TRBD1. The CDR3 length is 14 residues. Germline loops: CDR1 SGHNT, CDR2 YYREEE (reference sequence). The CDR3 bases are TGTGCCAGCAGTTTGGACAGGTCCTACTACGAGCAGTACTTC. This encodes CASSLDRSYYEQYF. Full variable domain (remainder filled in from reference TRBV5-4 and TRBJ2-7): ETGVTQSPTHLIKTRGQQVTLRCSSQSGHNTVSWYQQALGQGPQFIFQYYREEENGRGNFPPRFSGLQFPNYSSELNVNALELDDSALYLCASSLDRSYYEQYFGPGTRLTVT.

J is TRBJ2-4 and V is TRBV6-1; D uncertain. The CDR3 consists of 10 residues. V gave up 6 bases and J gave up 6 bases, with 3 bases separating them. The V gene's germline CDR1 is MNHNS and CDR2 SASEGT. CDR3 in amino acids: CASSRNIQYF. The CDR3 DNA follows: TGTGCCAGCAGCCGAAACATTCAGTACTTC.

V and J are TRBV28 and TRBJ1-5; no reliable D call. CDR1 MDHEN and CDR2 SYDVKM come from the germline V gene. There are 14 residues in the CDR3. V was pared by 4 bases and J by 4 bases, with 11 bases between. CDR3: CASSWPIRNQPQHF. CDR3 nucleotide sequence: TGTGCCAGCAGTTGGCCCATCCGAAATCAGCCCCAGCATTTT.

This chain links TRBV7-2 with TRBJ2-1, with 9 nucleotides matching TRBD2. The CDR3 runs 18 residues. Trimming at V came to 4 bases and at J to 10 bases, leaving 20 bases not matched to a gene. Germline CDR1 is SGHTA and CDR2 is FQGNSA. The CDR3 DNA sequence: TGTGCCAGCAGCTATCCGCGGGCTTTGGCGGGAGGGCCGGGAGAGCAGTTCTTC. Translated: CASSYPRALAGGPGEQFF.

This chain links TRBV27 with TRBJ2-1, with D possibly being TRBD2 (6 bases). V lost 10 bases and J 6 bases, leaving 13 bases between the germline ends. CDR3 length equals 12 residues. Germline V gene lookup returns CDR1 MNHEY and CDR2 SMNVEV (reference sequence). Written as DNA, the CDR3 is TGTGCCATCGGGCGGAGGGCCAATGAGCAGTTCTTC. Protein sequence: CAIGRRANEQFF.